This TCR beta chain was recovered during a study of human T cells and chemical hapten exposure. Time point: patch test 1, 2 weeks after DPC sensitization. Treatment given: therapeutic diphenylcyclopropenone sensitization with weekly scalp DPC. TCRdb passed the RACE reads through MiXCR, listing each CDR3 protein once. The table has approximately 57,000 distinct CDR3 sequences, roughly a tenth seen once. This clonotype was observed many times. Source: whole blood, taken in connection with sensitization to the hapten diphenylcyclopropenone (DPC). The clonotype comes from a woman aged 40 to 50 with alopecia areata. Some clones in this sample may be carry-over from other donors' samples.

The CDR3 nucleotides are TGTGCCAGCAGCTTCATAGCGCTCCTGAAAGGGGCCAACGTCCTGACTTTC. Protein product: CASSFIALLKGANVLTF. The chain uses TRBV7-2 and TRBJ2-6; possibly TRBD2 for D (5 bases). Germline values: CDR1 SGHTA, CDR2 FQGNSA. This CDR3 contains 17 residues. Trimming took 3 bases from V and 4 from J, leaving 16 bases between them. The entire variable domain, with the rest obtained from reference TRBV7-2 and TRBJ2-6, is as follows: GAGVSQSPSNKVTEKGKDVELRCDPISGHTALYWYRQSLGQGLEFLIYFQGNSAPDKSGLPSDRFSAERTGGSVSTLTIQRTQQEDSAVYLCASSFIALLKGANVLTFGAGSRLTVL.